Presented here are 3 T cell receptor beta chains from one specimen sequenced in a study of T cells in Graves' hyperthyroidism and ophthalmopathy. The TCR beta CDR3 regions underwent amplification using RNA transcripts as the source. HTBI primers were used for first-round RT-PCR of the TCR CDR3. TCRdb reprocessed the multiplex PCR reads with MiXCR, giving one entry per CDR3 protein. The table lists some 700,000 distinct CDR3 sequences, approximately 15% of them singletons. Sequenced: blood. Every receptor here comes from a man between 45 and 60 years old with Graves' hyperthyroidism.

Many counts were recorded for this clonotype. The chain carries TRBV11-2 and TRBJ2-5; maybe TRBD1 (5 bases). The V end was cut by 3 bases, the J end by 2 bases, with 16 bases between. The CDR3 sequence is 16 residues long. The germline V gene has CDR1 SGHAT and CDR2 FQNNGV. The chain's CDR3 is CASSFLRWGRQETQYF. The CDR3 coding sequence is TGTGCCAGCAGCTTCCTACGTTGGGGCCGGCAAGAGACCCAGTACTTC.

The V gene is TRBV29-1, the J gene TRBJ2-4; 9 bases are shared with TRBD1. The CDR3 totals 14 residues. Germline V gene lookup returns CDR1 SQVTM and CDR2 ANQGSEA. V lost 6 bases to trimming and J lost 10 bases; unmatched junction nucleotides: 13. The CDR3 coding sequence is TGCAGCGTGATAAATCCGGGACAGGGTAATATTCAGTACTTC. Its protein product is CSVINPGQGNIQYF. The variable domain in full, completed from reference TRBV29-1 and TRBJ2-4, reads SAVISQKPSRDICQRGTSLTIQCQVDSQVTMMFWYRQQPGQSLTLIATANQGSEATYESGFVIDKFPISRPNLTFSTLTVSNMSPEDSSIYLCSVINPGQGNIQYFGAGTRLSVL.

This clonotype was seen only a few times. This chain links TRBV10-2 with TRBJ2-7; no clear D gene. The CDR3 spans 12 residues. The germline V and J ends were trimmed by 0 bases and 4 bases, with 4 bases remaining between them. Germline loops: CDR1 WSHSY, CDR2 SAAADI. The CDR3 nucleotides are TGCGCCAGCAGTGAGTCGTATTACGAGCAGTACTTC. Translated: CASSESYYEQYF.